One sample yielded the 8 T cell receptor beta chains listed below, sequenced in a study of blood T cell repertoires in COVID-19. Sequencing was performed with immunoSEQ multiplex PCR; in TCRdb, only in-frame clones are kept and a portion is missing. The table lists about 490,000 clones, 80% to 90% of them singletons, with roughly 3.2% in the top ten. The sequenced sample consisted of peripheral blood. These receptors came from a human donor in a cohort sampled during active COVID-19.

The chain combines TRBV28 with TRBJ1-5, with 10 bases aligning to TRBD1. V was pared by 2 bases and J by 4 bases, with 2 bases of the junction left unmatched. Germline values: CDR1 MDHEN, CDR2 SYDVKM. CDR3 size: 15 residues. CDR3 DNA: TGTGCCAGCAGTTTAGACAGGGGGCAGAATCAGCCCCAGCATTTT. Translated, it gives CASSLDRGQNQPQHF.

A remark on this clone: Different DNA sequences within this sample yield the same CDR3. The V call is TRBV12-3 or TRBV12-4, the J call TRBJ2-5, with no clear D. The length of the CDR3 is 11 residues. Trimming took off 2 bases at V and 4 bases at J, with 2 bases between the two ends. DNA of the CDR3: TGTGCCAGCAGTTTACGAGAGACCCAGTACTTC. Translated, it gives CASSLRETQYF.

The rearrangement links TRBV30 to TRBJ2-1; D ambiguous. The CDR3 sequence is 15 residues long. CDR1 GTSNPN and CDR2 SVGIG come from the germline V gene (reference sequence). The V gene lost 0 bases and the J gene lost 7 bases, with 16 bases spanning the gap. CDR3 sequence: CAWSVGGLVGNEQFF. The CDR3 nucleotides read TGTGCCTGGAGTGTAGGTGGTCTAGTTGGTAATGAGCAGTTCTTC.

The V and J genes are TRBV11-1 and TRBJ1-2; 9 positions match TRBD1. Germline V gene data show CDR1 as SGHAT and CDR2 as FQDESV (reference sequence). The CDR3 spans 13 residues. With V trimmed by 6 bases and J by 6 bases, 5 bases remained unmatched. DNA for the CDR3: TGTGCCAGCAGTCACTGGACAGGGGATGGCTACACCTTC. Protein sequence: CASSHWTGDGYTF.

The genes are TRBV24-1 and TRBJ2-6, with 10 bases matching TRBD1. Per germline, CDR1 KGHDR and CDR2 SFDVKD. The CDR3 is made up of 17 amino acids. The J segment lost 4 bases and the V segment lost 4 bases, leaving 6 bases of the junction unmatched. CDR3 protein: CATSDRGTGDGANVLTF. DNA for the CDR3: TGTGCCACCAGTGACCGGGGGACAGGGGACGGGGCCAACGTCCTGACTTTC.

V usage is TRBV6-5 and J usage is TRBJ1-1, with 9 positions matching TRBD1. The CDR3 loop spans 15 amino acids. Germline values: CDR1 MNHEY, CDR2 SVGAGI. J gave up 2 bases and V 2 bases, and 3 bases lay outside the gene matches. The CDR3 sequence: CASSYGQGSNTEAFF. Written as DNA, the CDR3 is TGTGCCAGCAGTTACGGACAGGGGTCTAACACTGAAGCTTTCTTT.

This chain links TRBV6-4 with TRBJ2-1, with 10 positions matching TRBD1. Germline V gives CDR1 MRHNA, CDR2 SNTAGT. The length of the CDR3 is 16 residues. V gave up 2 bases and J gave up 6 bases; unmatched junction bases: 7. CDR3 nucleotides: TGTGCCAGCAGTGACATATACGGGACAGGGGTCAATGAGCAGTTCTTC. This encodes CASSDIYGTGVNEQFF.

Only one count was recorded for this clone. This sequence joins TRBV24-1 and TRBJ2-1; 12 positions match TRBD2. The V and J ends lost 3 bases and 4 bases, in that order; junction bases with no gene match: 6. The germline V gene has CDR1 KGHDR and CDR2 SFDVKD. The CDR3 spans 17 residues. CDR3 in DNA: TGTGCCACCAGTGATACACTAGCGGGAGGACGGTACAATGAGCAGTTCTTC. Translation gives CATSDTLAGGRYNEQFF.